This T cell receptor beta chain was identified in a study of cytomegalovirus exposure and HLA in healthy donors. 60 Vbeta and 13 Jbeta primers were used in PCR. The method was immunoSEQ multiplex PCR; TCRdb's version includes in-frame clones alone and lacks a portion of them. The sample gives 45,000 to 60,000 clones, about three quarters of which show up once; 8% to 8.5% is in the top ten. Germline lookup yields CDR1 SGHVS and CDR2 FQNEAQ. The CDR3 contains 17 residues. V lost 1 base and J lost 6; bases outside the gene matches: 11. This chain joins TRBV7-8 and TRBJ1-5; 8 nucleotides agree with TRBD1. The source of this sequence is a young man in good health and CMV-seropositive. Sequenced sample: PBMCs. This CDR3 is CASSLVWDRPEGQPQHF. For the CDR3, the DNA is TGTGCCAGCAGCTTAGTTTGGGACAGGCCCGAGGGTCAGCCCCAGCATTTT.